This TCR beta chain originates from a study of T cell changes during pregnancy in multiple sclerosis. Sequenced by immunoSEQ multiplex PCR; TCRdb stores in-frame clones only, minus some. The table includes more than 85,000 clones, around 94% detected once. The V gene's germline CDR1 is WSHSY and CDR2 SAAADI. Trimming took off 2 bases at V and 4 bases at J, with 11 bases between the two ends. This CDR3 spans 14 amino acids. The gene calls are TRBV10-2 and TRBJ1-1, with D maybe TRBD1 (5 bases). The source is a female donor with multiple sclerosis, enrolled in a pregnancy study. The specimen was peripheral blood, collected in the second trimester of pregnancy. The CDR3 DNA reads as TGCGCCAGCAGTGAGCCAGGGCGGAGCACTGAAGCTTTCTTT. Amino acids: CASSEPGRSTEAFF.